These 30 T cell receptor beta chains share one sample of origin, sequenced in a study of OX40 agonist ivuxolimab in advanced cancers. Using immunoSEQ multiplex PCR, the repertoire was profiled, and TCRdb retains in-frame clones only, with some absent. The repertoire holds nearly 80,000 clones, with roughly 80% as singletons. This specimen consisted of CD4+ or CD8+ T cells sorted from blood, obtained in a trial of the OX40 agonist ivuxolimab. The receptors here all came from an adult with an advanced solid tumor such as melanoma, head and neck, liver or kidney cancer.

The chain links TRBV18 to TRBJ1-1, with D uncertain. The CDR3 covers 13 residues. Germline V CDR1 and CDR2: KGHSH, LQKENI. V lost 5 bases to trimming and J lost 2 bases, with 9 bases between them. Here the CDR3 DNA reads TGTGCCAGCTCATACTCCCGAAACACTGAAGCTTTCTTT. Translated, it gives CASSYSRNTEAFF.

The chain joins TRBV2 to TRBJ2-2; tentative D call: TRBD1 (6 bases). V was pared by 6 bases and J by 6 bases, with 8 bases between. This CDR3 has 12 residues. Germline V gene sequence: CDR1 SNHLY, CDR2 FYNNEI. CDR3 nucleotides: TGTGCCAGCAGGTGGGGGCCCGGGGAGCTGTTTTTT. It is translated as CASRWGPGELFF.

The chain uses TRBV5-4 and TRBJ1-3; TRBD1 might be the D (5 bases). The germline gives CDR1 SGHNT, CDR2 YYREEE (reference sequence). V dropped 4 bases and J dropped 2 bases, with 13 bases sitting between them. This CDR3 contains 15 residues. The CDR3 is CASSAGPGTGNTIYF. As DNA, the CDR3 is TGTGCCAGCAGCGCGGGTCCAGGGACTGGAAACACCATATATTTT.

This CDR3 reads CASSYDINPNTEAFF. DNA for the CDR3: TGTGCCAGCAGTTACGACATTAACCCGAACACTGAAGCTTTCTTT. This chain connects TRBV5-6 to TRBJ1-1; D unresolved. Germline V gene sequence: CDR1 SGHDT, CDR2 YYEEEE. V shed 5 bases and J shed 1 base, with 15 bases lying between them. This CDR3 region has 15 residues.

Written as DNA, the CDR3 is TGTGCCAGCAGCTCCGACAGGAACCGGTGGCGGGAGCAGTTCTTC. This gives the protein CASSSDRNRWREQFF. V usage is TRBV5-8 and J usage is TRBJ2-1; TRBD1 is a possible D gene (6 bases). V dropped 3 bases and J dropped 10 bases, with 20 bases sitting between them. Per germline, CDR1 SGHTS and CDR2 YDEGEE. The CDR3 contains 15 residues.

The chain employs TRBV29-1 and TRBJ1-2; TRBD1 is a possible D gene (6 bases). Germline V gene sequence: CDR1 SQVTM, CDR2 ANQGSEA. The CDR3 runs to 12 residues. V shed 7 bases and J shed 7 bases, with 16 bases lying between them. CDR3 sequence reads: CSAQWGQSGYTF. The CDR3 nucleotides read TGCAGCGCCCAGTGGGGGCAAAGTGGCTACACCTTC.

CDR3 protein: CASSLAPTPGDTQYF. CDR3 DNA: TGTGCCAGCTCCCTGGCGCCAACCCCGGGCGATACGCAGTATTTT. The rearrangement joins TRBV28 to TRBJ2-3; D uncertain. Trimming shortened V by 8 bases and J by 6 bases, and 21 bases separated the two germline ends. This CDR3 has 15 residues. CDR1 is MDHEN, CDR2 SYDVKM, per germline.

This clone was seen a handful of times. This sequence joins TRBV18 and TRBJ2-7, with 11 bases that match TRBD1. Germline V gene data show CDR1 as KGHSH and CDR2 as LQKENI. The CDR3 covers 13 residues. V trimming: 5 bases; J trimming: 5 bases; junction bases outside the gene matches: 2. The CDR3 DNA sequence: TGTGCCAGCTCAGGGACAGGGGGTAACGAGCAGTACTTC. The encoded protein is CASSGTGGNEQYF.

Only one count was recorded for this clone. V usage is TRBV9 and J usage is TRBJ1-2; D gene uncertain. The germline CDR1 and CDR2 sequences are SGDLS and YYNGEE. This CDR3 is built from 14 residues. V was clipped by 0 bases and J by 4 bases, with 10 bases between them. DNA for the CDR3: TGTGCCAGCAGCGTAGCGCTAGGGCCCTATGGCTACACCTTC. Translating it yields CASSVALGPYGYTF. Full variable domain (missing parts from reference TRBV9 and TRBJ1-2): DSGVTQTPKHLITATGQRVTLRCSPRSGDLSVYWYQQSLDQGLQFLIQYYNGEERAKGNILERFSAQQFPDLHSELNLSSLELGDSALYFCASSVALGPYGYTFGSGTRLTVV.

The gene calls are TRBV5-5 and TRBJ2-5; D is uncertain. Germline V gives CDR1 SGHKS, CDR2 YYEKEE (reference sequence). Trimming stripped 2 bases from V and 2 bases from J, with 7 bases between. The CDR3 length is 13 residues. This chain's CDR3 is CASSFSSQETQYF. The CDR3 DNA is TGTGCCAGCAGCTTTTCCAGTCAAGAGACCCAGTACTTC.

The chain carries TRBV9 and TRBJ2-1, with D perhaps TRBD1 or TRBD2 (5 bases each). CDR3 length: 14 residues. V lost 2 bases to trimming and J lost 9 bases, with 15 bases between them. CDR1 and CDR2 (germline): SGDLS, YYNGEE. CDR3: CASSVRGDRGEQFF. Here the CDR3 DNA reads TGTGCCAGCAGCGTCCGAGGGGATAGGGGTGAGCAGTTCTTC. Filled out from reference TRBV9 and TRBJ2-1, the complete variable domain reads DSGVTQTPKHLITATGQRVTLRCSPRSGDLSVYWYQQSLDQGLQFLIQYYNGEERAKGNILERFSAQQFPDLHSELNLSSLELGDSALYFCASSVRGDRGEQFFGPGTRLTVL.

This sequence joins TRBV18 and TRBJ1-2; 7 bases are shared with TRBD1. This CDR3 is 15 amino acids long. Germline CDR1 and CDR2: KGHSH and LQKENI. After removal of 3 bases from V and 8 bases from J, the junction contained 12 bases not matched to a gene. For the CDR3, the DNA is TGTGCCAGCTCACCTCAGACAGGGCCCGAGAGGGGCTACACCTTC. Translated: CASSPQTGPERGYTF.

The V call is TRBV4-1, the J call TRBJ1-4; D gene ambiguous. CDR1 and CDR2 from the germline V gene are MGHRA and YSYEKL. This CDR3 is 17 amino acids long. V was cut by 1 base and J by 7 bases, with 19 bases left in between. The CDR3 DNA is TGCGCCAGCAGCCAAGTTGGTCGACGTCTCGCGGGTGAAAAACTGTTTTTT. It specifies CASSQVGRRLAGEKLFF.

CDR3 loop: CASSLSSGGAGYGYTF. CDR3 DNA sequence: TGTGCCAGCAGCTTGTCGTCAGGGGGCGCCGGTTATGGCTACACCTTC. The rearrangement links TRBV5-4 to TRBJ1-2; 8 bases match TRBD1. V was pared by 1 base and J by 5 bases, with 10 bases of the junction left unmatched. Germline V gene data show CDR1 as SGHNT and CDR2 as YYREEE (reference sequence). The CDR3 extends over 16 amino acids.

The chain links TRBV27 to TRBJ2-3, with TRBD2 matching 8 bases. V trimming: 7 bases; J trimming: 1 base; junction bases outside the gene matches: 10. The germline V gene has CDR1 MNHEY and CDR2 SMNVEV (reference sequence). The CDR3 extends over 16 amino acids. As DNA, the CDR3 is TGTGCCAGCAAGTTGTCTGCGGGAGGCCGCACAGATACGCAGTATTTT. Translated, it gives CASKLSAGGRTDTQYF.

This chain connects TRBV2 to TRBJ2-4; 9 positions agree with TRBD2. The CDR3 has 18 amino acids. Unmatched junction bases numbered 13, after V lost 6 bases and J lost 1 base. Germline CDR1 and CDR2: SNHLY and FYNNEI. The CDR3 DNA reads as TGTGCCAGCAGCGGCCTAGCGGGAAGTTTCCGCGCCAAAAACATTCAGTACTTC. Translating gives CASSGLAGSFRAKNIQYF.

The chain links TRBV10-2 to TRBJ2-2, with 9 bases that match TRBD2. The germline gives CDR1 WSHSY, CDR2 SAAADI. Trimming cost V 4 bases and J 3 bases; bases outside gene matches: 3. The CDR3 loop spans 15 amino acids. CDR3 sequence reads: CASSVAGGDTGELFF. In nucleotides, the CDR3 is TGCGCCAGCAGTGTCGCGGGAGGGGACACCGGGGAGCTGTTTTTT.

V and J are TRBV7-2 and TRBJ2-6, with D possibly matching TRBD1 (6 bases). Trimming shortened V by 5 bases and J by 0 bases, and 14 bases separated the two germline ends. The V gene's germline CDR1 is SGHTA and CDR2 FQGNSA. The CDR3 has 17 residues. Here the CDR3 reads CASSAPGQGSGANVLTF. The DNA for the CDR3 is TGTGCCAGCAGCGCCCCGGGACAAGGCTCTGGGGCCAACGTCCTGACTTTC.

The chain recombines TRBV19 with TRBJ2-3; 8 positions agree with TRBD2. V lost 3 bases to trimming and J lost 3 bases; unmatched junction nucleotides: 11. The germline V gene encodes CDR1 LNHDA and CDR2 SQIVND (reference sequence). The CDR3 is made up of 17 amino acids. In DNA, the CDR3 is TGTGCCAGTAGTATCATTCGAGCGGGAGTCGATACAGATACGCAGTATTTT. Translating it yields CASSIIRAGVDTDTQYF.

The chain has TRBV14 and TRBJ2-7; 12 bases agree with TRBD2. The V gene's germline CDR1 is SGHDN and CDR2 FVKESK. This CDR3 has 18 amino acids. V was clipped by 0 bases and J by 2 bases; unmatched bases: 8. This CDR3 reads CASSQDHTSGRIPYEQYF. The CDR3 bases are TGTGCCAGCAGCCAAGATCATACTAGCGGGAGGATCCCCTACGAGCAGTACTTC.

This sequence joins TRBV5-1 and TRBJ1-6; no firm D call. The CDR3 is 14 residues long. Germline assignment: CDR1 SGHRS and CDR2 YFSETQ. With 3 bases removed from V and 9 bases from J, the gap between germline ends came to 13 bases. CDR3 sequence reads: CASSSPRLGSPLHF. For the CDR3, the DNA is TGCGCCAGCAGCTCACCTCGATTAGGTTCACCCCTCCACTTT.

The V and J genes are TRBV27 and TRBJ2-3; 8 positions match TRBD2. The CDR3 spans 15 residues. V shed 5 bases and J 0 bases; nucleotides not matched to a gene: 4. CDR1 and CDR2 from the germline V gene are MNHEY and SMNVEV (reference sequence). The CDR3 region is CASSRTSGSTDTQYF. As DNA, the CDR3 is TGTGCCAGCAGTCGAACTAGCGGTAGCACAGATACGCAGTATTTT.

The chain has TRBV5-5 and TRBJ1-1, with TRBD1 as a possible D gene (5 bases). V was cut by 2 bases and J by 3 bases, with 14 bases left in between. From germline, CDR1 is SGHKS and CDR2 YYEKEE (reference sequence). The CDR3 loop spans 15 amino acids. CDR3 bases: TGTGCCAGCAGCTTACAGGCACGTGGTGACACTGAAGCTTTCTTT. Translating it yields CASSLQARGDTEAFF.

The chain has TRBV6-1 and TRBJ2-1; TRBD1 or TRBD2 may be the D gene (6 bases each). This CDR3 has 13 amino acids. V was shortened by 6 bases and J by 8 bases, with 14 bases between the two germline ends. Germline CDR1 MNHNS, CDR2 SASEGT. CDR3 amino acids: CASSLDRGDEQFF. The CDR3 DNA follows: TGTGCCAGCAGCCTAGATAGGGGGGATGAGCAGTTCTTC.

This chain links TRBV10-3 with TRBJ2-2; 9 bases are a match to TRBD2. The CDR3 is made up of 16 amino acids. Germline assignment: CDR1 ENHRY and CDR2 SYGVKD. J was trimmed by 0 bases and V by 6 bases; bases with no gene match: 5. The CDR3 nucleotides are TGTGCCATCAGCTCACTAGCGGGCTCGAACACCGGGGAGCTGTTTTTT. This translates into CAISSLAGSNTGELFF.

The chain couples TRBV6-1 to TRBJ1-2; D remains unclear. The CDR3 has 16 residues. In germline, CDR1 is MNHNS, CDR2 SASEGT. V was cut by 4 bases and J by 8 bases, with 23 bases left in between. This CDR3 is CASSGLELMRVNGYTF. CDR3 in DNA: TGTGCCAGCAGTGGACTTGAGCTCATGAGGGTAAACGGCTACACCTTC.

The CDR3 DNA sequence: TGTGCCAGCAGCTTACGGACTAGCGGGAGTAGGAGTGAGCAGTTCTTC. This sequence encodes CASSLRTSGSRSEQFF. The chain is built from TRBV7-8 and TRBJ2-1, with 13 bases aligning to TRBD2. From germline, CDR1 is SGHVS and CDR2 FQNEAQ. This CDR3 comprises 16 residues. With V trimmed by 2 bases and J by 9 bases, 7 bases remained unmatched.

The genes are TRBV5-4 and TRBJ2-1, with TRBD1 identical over 8 bases. J lost 2 bases, V lost 4 bases, and 5 bases had no gene match. Looked up from germline, CDR1 is SGHNT and CDR2 is YYREEE (reference sequence). This CDR3 contains 15 residues. CDR3 amino acids: CASSIDRGAYNEQFF. CDR3 nucleotides: TGTGCCAGCAGCATTGACAGGGGCGCCTACAATGAGCAGTTCTTC.

The chain recombines TRBV5-5 with TRBJ2-7; 7 nucleotides match TRBD1. Germline V CDR1 and CDR2: SGHKS, YYEKEE (reference sequence). The CDR3 is 14 residues long. V lost 3 bases to trimming and J lost 2 bases; unmatched junction nucleotides: 5. CDR3 amino acids: CASSWDGTAYEQYV. The CDR3 nucleotides read TGTGCCAGCAGCTGGGACGGGACAGCCTACGAGCAGTACGTC.

The rearrangement joins TRBV9 to TRBJ2-3, with no clear D. The germline V gene has CDR1 SGDLS and CDR2 YYNGEE. Between the trimmed V and J ends, which lost 0 bases and 0 bases, there was a span of 5 bases. This CDR3 comprises 14 residues. CDR3 amino acids: CASSVGVSTDTQYF. DNA for the CDR3: TGTGCCAGCAGCGTAGGGGTCAGCACAGATACGCAGTATTTT.